This record looks at one TCR beta chain sequence and its context. Unmatched junction bases numbered 6, after V lost 5 bases and J lost 0 bases. There are 16 residues in the CDR3. Per germline, CDR1 LGHNT and CDR2 FRNRAP. This specimen belongs to a study of T cell responses to AZD1222 COVID-19 vaccine. Produced via immunoSEQ multiplex PCR; TCRdb's table is partial and in-frame only. The sample yields 150,000 to 200,000 clones, over 75% seen once. The TCR was taken from an adult in good health. This specimen consisted of peripheral blood, obtained on day 0 of AZD1222 vaccination. The gene calls are TRBV12-5 and TRBJ2-7; 11 bases line up with TRBD2. CDR3 loop: CASGTSTSGTSYEQYF. The CDR3, as DNA: TGTGCTAGTGGTACCTCGACTAGCGGGACCTCCTACGAGCAGTACTTC. The whole variable domain, filled in from reference TRBV12-5 and TRBJ2-7, reads DARVTQTPRHKVTEMGQEVTMRCQPILGHNTVFWYRQTMMQGLELLAYFRNRAPLDDSGMPKDRFSAEMPDATLATLKIQPSEPRDSAVYFCASGTSTSGTSYEQYFGPGTRLTVT.